This TCR beta chain was captured in a study of shared clonotypes between healthy human individuals. Data came from immunoSEQ multiplex PCR; TCRdb stores just in-frame clones and leaves some out. The data show 2 million or so clones, approximately 95% seen once. This CDR3 is 14 amino acids long. With V trimmed by 5 bases and J by 1 base, 4 bases remained unmatched. CDR1 is PRHDT and CDR2 is FYEKMQ in the germline V gene (reference sequence). General study findings and limits: In contrast to clonotypes shared by all four donors, non-shared clonotypes had lower generation probabilities.

Naive CD8 cells, CD45RO-negative and positively selected for CCR7, excluded terminally differentiated effector memory CD45RA+ cells. To note about this clone: The antigen remains unidentified.

The J gene is TRBJ2-5, the V gene TRBV13; 7 bases agree with TRBD1. The source material was naive CD8+ T cells sorted from blood. The sequence came from a man in his late teens or twenties in good health. CDR3 sequence (DNA): TGTGCCAGCAGCGGGGGACAGTCCCAAGAGACCCAGTACTTC. Translated, it gives CASSGGQSQETQYF.